A selection of T cell receptor beta chains follows, all from one sample in a study of blood T cell repertoires in COVID-19. Data came from immunoSEQ multiplex PCR; TCRdb stores just in-frame clones and leaves some out. This table holds hundreds of thousands of clones, over 75% found once. Sequencing was performed on PBMCs or T cells enriched from blood (not recorded which). These receptor sequences come from a man aged 40-49 years in a cohort exposed to, infected with or recovered from COVID-19 (not recorded which). Each CDR3 is given with its conserved first and last residue. The order of the fields is D gene, clone size, V gene, J gene, CDR3 DNA, CDR3 protein. A D gene is named only where the DNA matches it firmly. Expanded clones are given a class, and other clones once, few, many or no size at all.

>NA|NA|TRBV7-3|TRBJ1-2
TGTGCCAGCAGCGGAACAGGGAACTATGGCTACACCTTC
CASSGTGNYGYTF
>NA|NA|TRBV20-1|TRBJ1-1
TGCAGTGCCAGGGCGAGGACTGAAGCTTTCTTT
CSARARTEAFF
>NA|NA|TRBV15|TRBJ2-6
TGTGCCACCAGCAGAGTCAGTGGTGGGGCCAACGTCCTGACTTTC
CATSRVSGGANVLTF
>TRBD1|few|TRBV2|TRBJ1-2
TGTGCCAGCAGTGAAGGGCGACAGGGTAGTAACTATGGCTACACCTTC
CASSEGRQGSNYGYTF
>NA|NA|TRBV7-8|TRBJ2-5
TGTGCCAGCAGCCCCAACAATGTCAAGCAAGAGACCCAGTACTTC
CASSPNNVKQETQYF
>NA|NA|TRBV6-2/TRBV6-3|TRBJ1-2
TGTGCCAGCAGTTACGGAGTGAAGGGCTACACCTTC
CASSYGVKGYTF
>NA|NA|TRBV1|TRBJ2-4
TGCACCAGCAGCCAAGATTTTTCTTTTGGGGACAGGGTTACCAAAAACATTCAGTACTTC
CTSSQDFSFGDRVTKNIQYF
>TRBD2|NA|TRBV28|TRBJ2-7
TGTGCCAGCAGTTTAGCGGGAGGGCTATCGTACGAGCAGTACTTC
CASSLAGGLSYEQYF
>TRBD2|once|TRBV10-3|TRBJ2-2
TGTGCCATCAGTGATGGCGGGAGGACCACCGGGGAGCTGTTTTTT
CAISDGGRTTGELFF
>NA|NA|TRBV10-3|TRBJ2-3
TGTGCCATCAGTGAGACGGCTAGCAGACCAGATACGCAGTATTTT
CAISETASRPDTQYF
>NA|few|TRBV6-5|TRBJ1-4
TGTGCCAGCGCTCGGGGGGTCTCCGAAAAACTGTTTTTT
CASARGVSEKLFF
>TRBD1|NA|TRBV2|TRBJ1-1
TGTGCCAGCAGGCCCAGGACAGGGGAAAGCACTGAAGCTTTCTTT
CASRPRTGESTEAFF
>NA|NA|TRBV25-1|TRBJ1-5
TGTGCCAGCAGTGACGGACTGGGTCAGCCCCAGCATTTT
CASSDGLGQPQHF
>TRBD2|NA|TRBV15|TRBJ2-5
TGTGCCACCAGCAGCGGAGGGAGGGGTTTGACCCAGTACTTC
CATSSGGRGLTQYF
>TRBD1|NA|TRBV9|TRBJ2-2
TGTGCCAGCCGAGGACAGGCGAACACCGGGGAGCTGTTTTTT
CASRGQANTGELFF
>NA|once|TRBV5-5|TRBJ1-3
TGTGCCAGCAGCTTGGTCCAGGGGGGAAACACCATATATTTT
CASSLVQGGNTIYF
>NA|few|TRBV18|TRBJ1-4
TGTGCCAGCTCACCACCCGGGGATAATGAAAAACTGTTTTTT
CASSPPGDNEKLFF
>TRBD1|NA|TRBV4-2|TRBJ1-6
TGTGCCAGCAGCCCGTCCGGGACAGGGGACCCACCCCTCCACTTT
CASSPSGTGDPPLHF
>NA|NA|TRBV9|TRBJ1-3
TGTGCCAGCAGCCCAGAAGATAACTCTGGAAACACCATATATTTT
CASSPEDNSGNTIYF
>TRBD1|NA|TRBV7-2|TRBJ2-7
TGTGCCAGCAGCTCACCCAGACAGGGGCCAGAGCAGTACTTC
CASSSPRQGPEQYF
>NA|NA|TRBV29-1|TRBJ2-7
TGCAGCGTTGAATACGGACTTACCTCCTACGAGCAGTACTTC
CSVEYGLTSYEQYF
>NA|few|TRBV30|TRBJ1-2
TGTGCCTGGAATGGGGGCCACTATGGCTACACCTTC
CAWNGGHYGYTF
>NA|NA|TRBV27|TRBJ1-2
TGTGCCAGCAGTTTATCGATTGGCGGCTATGGCTACACCTTC
CASSLSIGGYGYTF
>TRBD1|NA|TRBV30|TRBJ2-7
TGTGCCTGGAGAGCGCAGGGGGCGCGGGAGCAGTACTTC
CAWRAQGAREQYF
>TRBD1|NA|TRBV14|TRBJ1-6
TGTGCCAGCAGCCGACCGGGACAGGGGGTTCTTTCACCCCTCCACTTT
CASSRPGQGVLSPLHF
>TRBD1|few|TRBV27|TRBJ1-2
TGTGCCAGCAGTTTAGGACAGGGAATGGCCTACACCTTC
CASSLGQGMAYTF
>TRBD1|NA|TRBV19|TRBJ1-1
TGTGCCAGTACAATGGACAGGGGGAGGACTGAAGCTTTCTTT
CASTMDRGRTEAFF
>NA|NA|TRBV7-9|TRBJ2-1
TGTGCCAGCAGCTTAGCCGTGAATGAGCAGTTCTTC
CASSLAVNEQFF
>NA|NA|TRBV3-1/TRBV3-2|TRBJ2-1
TGTGCCAGCAGCCAAGACCGGAGCCGGTCCAAATACAATGAGCAGTTCTTC
CASSQDRSRSKYNEQFF
>TRBD2|NA|TRBV9|TRBJ2-1
TGTGCCAGCAGCGATCAGCGGGAGCGGGTCCTCTACAATGAGCAGTTCTTC
CASSDQRERVLYNEQFF
>NA|NA|TRBV2|TRBJ2-3
TGTGCCAGCAGGGGCCAACTAGTAGGCACAGATACGCAGTATTTT
CASRGQLVGTDTQYF
>NA|NA|TRBV21-1|TRBJ1-2
TGTGCCAGCAGCATCCGTTCAGACTATGGCTACACCTTC
CASSIRSDYGYTF
>NA|NA|TRBV19|TRBJ2-2
TGTGCCAGTAGTATTCGGGGGGCAGGGACCGGGGAGCTGTTTTTT
CASSIRGAGTGELFF
>NA|NA|TRBV6-5|TRBJ1-1
TGTGCCAGCAAAACAGGGTTCGGGAAGAACACTGAAGCTTTCTTT
CASKTGFGKNTEAFF
>NA|NA|TRBV10-3|TRBJ1-6
TGTGCCATCAGGGGGGACAATTTTCGTAATTCACCCCTCCACTTT
CAIRGDNFRNSPLHF
>TRBD2|NA|TRBV4-1|TRBJ2-2
TGCGCCAGCAGCCCTAACCCGACTAGCGGAGCGAACACCGGGGAGCTGTTTTTT
CASSPNPTSGANTGELFF
>NA|NA|TRBV7-8|TRBJ1-4
TGTGCCAGCAGCCCGGACAGAGGACCAACTAATGAAAAACTGTTTTTT
CASSPDRGPTNEKLFF